This passage covers 22 T cell receptor beta chains from one sample sequenced in a study of cytomegalovirus exposure and HLA in healthy donors. This PCR relied on a set of 60 Vbeta primers and 13 Jbeta primers. The protocol was immunoSEQ multiplex PCR, while the TCRdb copy is restricted to in-frame clones and leaves out a portion. The sample records approximately 130,000 clones, around 76% being singletons. Sequenced input: PBMCs. The receptors were gathered from a woman in her forties or fifties in good health and CMV-seronegative.

In the case of this clone: One end of the junction does not line up with germline, which may come from a read error. The chain uses TRBV11-3 and TRBJ1-2; 9 nucleotides match TRBD1. The V gene's germline CDR1 is SGHNT and CDR2 YENEEA. CDR3 length equals 13 residues. The CDR3 nucleotides are TGTGCCAGCAGCCCGAACAGGGGGCGGGTGTGCTACTTC. It yields the protein CASSPNRGRVCYF.

The chain combines TRBV27 with TRBJ2-2; D not certain. The CDR3 consists of 13 residues. V was clipped by 2 bases and J by 7 bases, with 8 bases between them. Germline-derived CDR1 and CDR2 are MNHEY and SMNVEV (reference sequence). As DNA, the CDR3 is TGTGCCAGCAGTTTACTCACTGGCGGGGAGCTGTTTTTT. The encoded protein is CASSLLTGGELFF.

This chain connects TRBV7-8 to TRBJ1-5; 7 bases agree with TRBD1. The CDR3 loop spans 16 amino acids. J gave up 1 base and V 5 bases, and 8 bases lay outside the gene matches. The V gene's germline CDR1 is SGHVS and CDR2 FQNEAQ. CDR3 protein: CASSAGQRESNQPQHF. The CDR3 DNA reads TGTGCCAGCAGCGCGGGACAGCGAGAAAGCAATCAGCCCCAGCATTTT.

This clone turned up a few times. The chain links TRBV9 to TRBJ2-1; TRBD2 might be the D (5 bases). Deletions cut 0 bases from V and 3 bases from J, with 13 bases between. The CDR3 runs to 16 residues. Germline V CDR1 and CDR2: SGDLS, YYNGEE. The CDR3 DNA is TGTGCCAGCAGCGTAGTCGATTCAAGCGGCTACAATGAGCAGTTCTTC. Translation gives CASSVVDSSGYNEQFF.

The chain combines TRBV9 with TRBJ2-5; perhaps TRBD2 as D (6 bases). There are 16 residues in the CDR3. V was trimmed by 0 bases and J by 2 bases, leaving 14 bases between them. Germline loops: CDR1 SGDLS, CDR2 YYNGEE. CDR3 amino acids: CASSVGRGAGQETQYF. CDR3 DNA sequence: TGTGCCAGCAGCGTAGGGCGCGGGGCAGGACAAGAGACCCAGTACTTC.

The CDR3 DNA sequence: TGTGCCAGCAGCTCACATAGCGGGCCAAACACAGATACGCAGTATTTT. This sequence encodes CASSSHSGPNTDTQYF. The chain couples TRBV7-9 to TRBJ2-3; 7 nucleotides align to TRBD2. V lost 4 bases and J lost 2; bases outside the gene matches: 9. CDR1 is SEHNR, CDR2 FQNEAQ, per germline (reference sequence). This CDR3 comprises 16 residues.

The V gene is TRBV11-3, the J gene TRBJ2-3, with 7 bases identical to TRBD2. CDR3 length: 14 residues. The ends lost 7 bases at V and 4 bases at J; junction bases unmatched: 8. The germline V gene encodes CDR1 SGHNT and CDR2 YENEEA. DNA for the CDR3: TGTGCCAGCAACAAGGGGAGGGAGGCAGATACGCAGTATTTT. Encoded protein: CASNKGREADTQYF.

V and J are TRBV6-4 and TRBJ2-1, with TRBD2 as a possible D gene (6 bases). Germline CDR1 reads MRHNA; CDR2 reads SNTAGT. The CDR3 has 16 residues. V gave up 5 bases and J gave up 3 bases, with 17 bases separating them. For the CDR3, the DNA is TGTGCCAGCAGTAGGGCCCGGGACTCGCGCTACAATGAGCAGTTCTTC. It is translated as CASSRARDSRYNEQFF.

V is TRBV6-5 and J is TRBJ1-5; D call uncertain. Germline values: CDR1 MNHEY, CDR2 SVGAGI. V lost 4 bases to trimming and J lost 1 base, with 8 bases between them. The CDR3 sequence is 14 residues long. The CDR3 DNA reads as TGTGCCAGCAGTTCGGCGGGGAGCAATCAGCCCCAGCATTTT. Translating it yields CASSSAGSNQPQHF.

This chain connects TRBV18 to TRBJ2-7, with TRBD2 matching over 7 bases. CDR1 is KGHSH and CDR2 is LQKENI in the germline V gene. Germline trimming cut 0 bases from V and 2 bases from J; bases unmatched to any gene: 7. The CDR3 spans 16 residues. DNA for the CDR3: TGTGCCAGCTCACCACCGGGCGTGGGGGGGACCTACGAGCAGTACTTC. Translation: CASSPPGVGGTYEQYF.

This clone has just one count. The chain recombines TRBV2 with TRBJ2-2, with 7 bases matching TRBD2. Germline CDR1 SNHLY, CDR2 FYNNEI. There are 14 residues in the CDR3. Trimming took 8 bases from V and 7 from J; bases not matched to a gene: 10. CDR3 protein: CASQVGGDIGELFF. CDR3 sequence (DNA): TGTGCCAGCCAAGTGGGGGGGGATATCGGGGAGCTGTTTTTT.

This rearrangement joins TRBV15 to TRBJ2-3; no clear D gene. Trimming stripped 0 bases from V and 4 bases from J, with 14 bases between. Germline values: CDR1 LNHNV, CDR2 YYDKDF (reference sequence). The CDR3 length is 16 residues. The CDR3 DNA follows: TGTGCCACCAGCAGAGATCTCGGAGTCTGGGCAGATACGCAGTATTTT. Translated, it gives CATSRDLGVWADTQYF.

The rearrangement joins TRBV7-8 to TRBJ2-2, with TRBD2 matching 10 bases. J gave up 4 bases and V 4 bases, and 3 bases lay outside the gene matches. The length of the CDR3 is 15 residues. The germline V gene encodes CDR1 SGHVS and CDR2 FQNEAQ. CDR3 sequence (DNA): TGTGCCAGCAGCTCCAGCGGGAGGGGCACCGGGGAGCTGTTTTTT. Translation: CASSSSGRGTGELFF.

The chain has TRBV6-6 and TRBJ1-3; tentative D call: TRBD1 (5 bases). Deletions cut 7 bases from V and 0 bases from J, with 13 bases between. CDR1 and CDR2 (germline): MNHNY, SVGAGI (reference sequence). The CDR3 covers 15 residues. The CDR3 DNA reads TGTGCCAGCACCCTGACAGCAGCCTCTGGAAACACCATATATTTT. The encoded protein is CASTLTAASGNTIYF.

This sequence joins TRBV7-2 and TRBJ1-2; 10 bases are a match to TRBD1. The trim removed 7 bases at V and 3 bases at J, leaving 5 bases unmatched. The CDR3 loop spans 14 amino acids. The germline CDR1 and CDR2 sequences are SGHTA and FQGNSA. CDR3 DNA: TGTGCCAGCATCCGGACAGGGGGTTACTATGGCTACACCTTC. Its translation: CASIRTGGYYGYTF.

The chain is built from TRBV5-1 and TRBJ2-3; D remains unclear. V shed 0 bases and J shed 1 base, with 9 bases lying between them. The germline gives CDR1 SGHRS, CDR2 YFSETQ. This CDR3 contains 15 residues. The CDR3 coding sequence is TGCGCCAGCAGCTTGGCAGCGACTCGCACAGATACGCAGTATTTT. Its protein is CASSLAATRTDTQYF.

This clone occurred a few times. The genes are TRBV4-2 and TRBJ2-5; a possible D gene is TRBD1 (5 bases). The length of the CDR3 is 16 residues. Germline V gene sequence: CDR1 LGHNA, CDR2 YNFKEQ. Trimming left V 4 bases short and J 2 bases short, with 17 bases between. The CDR3 nucleotides read TGTGCCAGCAGCCCTGGGGCAGGTTCAGCGCAAGAGACCCAGTACTTC. This translates into CASSPGAGSAQETQYF.

The rearrangement links TRBV7-6 to TRBJ2-5; 15 positions match TRBD2. Germline V gene sequence: CDR1 SGHVS, CDR2 FNYEAQ. Unmatched junction bases numbered 12, after V lost 3 bases and J lost 4 bases. This CDR3 is built from 19 residues. The DNA for the CDR3 is TGTGCCAGCAGCTTGGGGACTAGCGGGAGGATGTTTCTCGGAGAGACCCAGTACTTC. Protein: CASSLGTSGRMFLGETQYF.

The chain links TRBV18 to TRBJ1-1; TRBD1 agrees at 8 bases. The CDR3 length is 13 residues. Germline CDR1 reads KGHSH; CDR2 reads LQKENI. Unmatched junction bases numbered 3, after V lost 3 bases and J lost 6 bases. Here the CDR3 DNA reads TGTGCCAGCTCACCCGGGACAGGATCTGAAGCTTTCTTT. Encoded protein: CASSPGTGSEAFF.

The V and J genes are TRBV4-1 and TRBJ2-2; 8 bases fit TRBD2. The CDR3 runs to 19 residues. Germline lookup yields CDR1 MGHRA and CDR2 YSYEKL. The trim removed 1 base at V and 7 bases at J, leaving 17 bases unmatched. Here the CDR3 reads CASSQGTPRGRFAIGELFF. Here the CDR3 DNA reads TGCGCCAGCAGCCAAGGCACCCCACGCGGGAGGTTCGCGATCGGGGAGCTGTTTTTT.

The V and J genes are TRBV15 and TRBJ1-2; perhaps TRBD1 as D (6 bases). Germline V lookup: CDR1 LNHNV, CDR2 YYDKDF (reference sequence). Deletions cut 0 bases from V and 8 bases from J, with 16 bases between. The CDR3 sequence is 15 residues long. CDR3 DNA: TGTGCCACCAGCAGAGATCGAGCGGGGGCGGGGGGCTACACCTTC. Residues: CATSRDRAGAGGYTF.

This chain connects TRBV6-6 to TRBJ1-5; no clear D. Trimming removed 6 bases at V and 0 bases at J, with 6 bases between. Germline CDR1 and CDR2: MNHNY and SVGAGI (reference sequence). The CDR3 consists of 13 residues. In nucleotides, the CDR3 is TGTGCCAGCAGCCTATTTAGCAATCAGCCCCAGCATTTT. As protein: CASSLFSNQPQHF.